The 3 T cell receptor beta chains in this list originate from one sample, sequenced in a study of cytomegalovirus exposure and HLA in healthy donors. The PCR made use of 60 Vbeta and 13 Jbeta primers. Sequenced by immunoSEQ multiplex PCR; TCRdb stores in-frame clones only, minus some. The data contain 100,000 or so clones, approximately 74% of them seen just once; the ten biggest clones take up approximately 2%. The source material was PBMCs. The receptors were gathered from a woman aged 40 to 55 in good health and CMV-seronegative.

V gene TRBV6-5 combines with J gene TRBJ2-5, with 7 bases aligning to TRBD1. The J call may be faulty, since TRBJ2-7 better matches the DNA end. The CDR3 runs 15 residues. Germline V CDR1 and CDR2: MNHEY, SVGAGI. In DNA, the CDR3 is TGTGCCAGCAGTTCATCATCGACAGGGTCCTACGAGCAGTACTTC. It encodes CASSSSSTGSYEQYF.

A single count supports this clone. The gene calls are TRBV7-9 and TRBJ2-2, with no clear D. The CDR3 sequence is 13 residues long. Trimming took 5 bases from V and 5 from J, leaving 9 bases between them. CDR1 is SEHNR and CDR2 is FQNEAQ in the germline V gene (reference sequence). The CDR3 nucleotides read TGTGCCAGCAGCATACAGAGTACCGGGGAGCTGTTTTTT. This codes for CASSIQSTGELFF.

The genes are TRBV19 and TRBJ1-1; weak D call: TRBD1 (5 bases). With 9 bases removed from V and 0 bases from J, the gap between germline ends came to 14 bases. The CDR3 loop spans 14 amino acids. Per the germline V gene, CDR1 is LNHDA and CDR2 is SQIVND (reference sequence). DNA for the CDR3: TGTGCCAGCACAAGGGGAATTATGAACACTGAAGCTTTCTTT. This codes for CASTRGIMNTEAFF.